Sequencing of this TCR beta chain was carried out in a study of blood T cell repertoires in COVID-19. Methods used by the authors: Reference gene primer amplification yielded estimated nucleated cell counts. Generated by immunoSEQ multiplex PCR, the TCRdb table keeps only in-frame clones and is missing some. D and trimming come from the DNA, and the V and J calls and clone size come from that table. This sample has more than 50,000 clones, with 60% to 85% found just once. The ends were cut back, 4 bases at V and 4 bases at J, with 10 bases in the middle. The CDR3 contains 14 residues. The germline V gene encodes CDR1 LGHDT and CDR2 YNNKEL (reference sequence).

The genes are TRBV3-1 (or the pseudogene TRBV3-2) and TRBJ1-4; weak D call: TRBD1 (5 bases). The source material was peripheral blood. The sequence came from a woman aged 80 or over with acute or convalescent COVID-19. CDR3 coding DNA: TGTGCCAGCAGCCTTGGGGGGATTAATGAAAAACTGTTTTTT. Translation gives CASSLGGINEKLFF.